The 23 T cell receptor beta chains listed next were all sequenced from one sample in a study of blood T cell repertoires in COVID-19. The table came from immunoSEQ multiplex PCR; TCRdb's copy has only in-frame clones and leaves some out. The profile shows 150,000 to 200,000 clones, around four fifths of them singletons. The specimen was PBMCs or T cells enriched from blood (not recorded which). The receptors come from a woman between 50 and 59 years old who had recovered from COVID-19.

This clone has just a few counts. This rearrangement joins TRBV10-3 to TRBJ1-6; 9 bases agree with TRBD1. The CDR3 runs to 13 residues. Germline V gene data show CDR1 as ENHRY and CDR2 as SYGVKD. Trimming removed 8 bases from V and 9 bases from J; junction bases left unmatched: 5. Written as DNA, the CDR3 is TGTGCCATCGGGGGACAGGGAGGTTCACCCCTCCACTTT. Protein sequence: CAIGGQGGSPLHF.

The chain uses TRBV19 and TRBJ1-5; 9 nucleotides align to TRBD1. V was clipped by 3 bases and J by 4 bases; unmatched bases: 4. CDR3 length equals 15 residues. Per the germline V gene, CDR1 is LNHDA and CDR2 is SQIVND (reference sequence). In DNA, the CDR3 is TGTGCCAGTAGTATCGGGGGACAGGGTAATCAGCCCCAGCATTTT. Protein sequence: CASSIGGQGNQPQHF.

In DNA, the CDR3 is TGCGCCAGCAGCGCTACAGGGTTGATTACAGATACGCAGTATTTT. This encodes CASSATGLITDTQYF. The chain couples TRBV5-1 to TRBJ2-3; a possible D gene is TRBD1 (6 bases). Trimming left V 4 bases short and J 3 bases short, with 15 bases between. Germline assignment: CDR1 SGHRS and CDR2 YFSETQ. The CDR3 is made up of 15 amino acids.

V usage is TRBV5-1 and J usage is TRBJ2-5, with TRBD2 matching 7 bases. V was clipped by 4 bases and J by 2 bases; unmatched bases: 11. Per germline, CDR1 SGHRS and CDR2 YFSETQ. This CDR3 region has 16 residues. In DNA form, the CDR3 reads TGCGCCAGCAGCACCGTATTGGGGGGGTTACAAGAGACCCAGTACTTC. Encoded protein: CASSTVLGGLQETQYF.

This chain connects TRBV12-5 to TRBJ1-2; 7 bases are a match to TRBD1. J was trimmed by 8 bases and V by 1 base; bases with no gene match: 7. CDR1 is LGHNT, CDR2 FRNRAP, per germline. The CDR3 extends over 14 amino acids. CDR3 coding DNA: TGTGCTAGTGGTTTGGCTACAGGGGTACAAGGCTACACCTTC. Its protein product is CASGLATGVQGYTF.

The CDR3 sequence is CASSYRQGTRDNEQFF. DNA of the CDR3: TGTGCCAGCAGTTATAGACAGGGCACGCGAGACAATGAGCAGTTCTTC. J is TRBJ2-1 and V is TRBV2; 7 bases fit TRBD1. CDR1 and CDR2 (germline): SNHLY, FYNNEI. J lost 5 bases, V lost 5 bases, and 12 bases had no gene match. The CDR3 is 16 residues long.

This chain connects TRBV5-6 to TRBJ1-4, with D possibly being TRBD1 (5 bases). This CDR3 region has 13 residues. Trimming removed 6 bases from V and 4 bases from J, with 10 bases in between. Germline CDR1 is SGHDT and CDR2 is YYEEEE. CDR3 residues: CASTDRLNEKLFF. The CDR3 coding sequence is TGTGCCAGCACCGACAGACTTAATGAAAAACTGTTTTTT. The complete variable domain, with remaining parts taken from reference TRBV5-6 and TRBJ1-4, reads DAGVTQSPTHLIKTRGQQVTLRCSPKSGHDTVSWYQQALGQGPQFIFQYYEEEERQRGNFPDRFSGHQFPNYSSELNVNALLLGDSALYLCASTDRLNEKLFFGSGTQLSVL.

The rearrangement uses TRBV5-1 and TRBJ1-1, with TRBD1 matching over 9 bases. Germline CDR1 SGHRS, CDR2 YFSETQ. This CDR3 spans 13 amino acids. The J segment lost 4 bases and the V segment lost 5 bases, leaving 3 bases of the junction unmatched. CDR3 coding DNA: TGCGCCAGCAGTACGGGACAGGGCACTGAAGCTTTCTTT. It specifies CASSTGQGTEAFF.

The chain carries TRBV6-5 and TRBJ2-5; 12 positions match TRBD1. This CDR3 is built from 14 residues. After removal of 7 bases from V and 5 bases from J, the junction contained 5 bases not matched to a gene. Germline V gene sequence: CDR1 MNHEY, CDR2 SVGAGI. CDR3 sequence reads: CASTRDRGPETQYF. The CDR3 DNA is TGTGCCAGCACCAGGGACAGGGGGCCGGAGACCCAGTACTTC.

V usage is TRBV2 and J usage is TRBJ1-5, with D perhaps TRBD1 (5 bases). V was pared by 6 bases and J by 0 bases, with 12 bases between. CDR3 length: 15 amino acids. From germline, CDR1 is SNHLY and CDR2 FYNNEI. This CDR3 reads CASRQDTFSNQPQHF. CDR3 nucleotides: TGTGCCAGCAGACAGGACACGTTTAGCAATCAGCCCCAGCATTTT.

In nucleotides, the CDR3 is TGTGCCAGCAGTCCCGCAGGGGGAATCGGTTCACCCCTCCACTTT. The encoded protein is CASSPAGGIGSPLHF. The chain links TRBV2 to TRBJ1-6, with TRBD1 matching over 7 bases. The CDR3 consists of 15 residues. The junction had 10 bases not matched to a gene; V was cut back by 5 bases and J by 9 bases. Germline values: CDR1 SNHLY, CDR2 FYNNEI.

The chain employs TRBV28 and TRBJ2-7, with a tentative D call TRBD1 (5 bases). The germline gives CDR1 MDHEN, CDR2 SYDVKM. V lost 6 bases and J 6 bases, leaving 12 bases between the germline ends. This CDR3 contains 12 residues. The CDR3 DNA sequence: TGTGCCAGCAGCCAGGACATTCGCGAGCAGTACTTC. Its translation is CASSQDIREQYF. Full variable domain (outside the CDR3, taken from reference TRBV28 and TRBJ2-7): DVKVTQSSRYLVKRTGEKVFLECVQDMDHENMFWYRQDPGLGLRLIYFSYDVKMKEKGDIPEGYSVSREKKERFSLILESASTNQTSMYLCASSQDIREQYFGPGTRLTVT.

The rearrangement links TRBV10-3 to TRBJ2-2, with TRBD2 as a possible D gene (6 bases). The length of the CDR3 is 14 residues. Trimming stripped 9 bases from V and 3 bases from J, with 14 bases between. CDR1 is ENHRY, CDR2 SYGVKD, per germline. CDR3 amino acids: CAIQAGGYTGELFF. CDR3 DNA: TGTGCCATTCAGGCTGGGGGGTACACCGGGGAGCTGTTTTTT.

This clone showed up just once. For the CDR3, the DNA is TGCGCCAGCAGCCAAGTAGGACAGAAAGAAGAGACCCAGTACTTC. Amino acid sequence: CASSQVGQKEETQYF. V is TRBV4-3 and J is TRBJ2-5; D might be TRBD1 (6 bases). The ends were cut back, 1 base at V and 3 bases at J, with 12 bases in the middle. The germline gives CDR1 LGHNA, CDR2 YSLEER. The CDR3 covers 15 residues.

V is TRBV10-3 and J is TRBJ2-2; 7 bases are a match to TRBD1. This CDR3 contains 13 residues. CDR1 is ENHRY, CDR2 SYGVKD, per germline. V lost 11 bases to trimming and J lost 4 bases; unmatched junction nucleotides: 7. The CDR3 loop is CASSRDSTGELFF. In DNA, the CDR3 is TGTGCCTCGTCAAGGGACAGCACCGGGGAGCTGTTTTTT.

The rearrangement links TRBV5-1 to TRBJ2-3; weak D call: TRBD2 (6 bases). CDR3 length: 14 residues. Trimming shortened V by 4 bases and J by 3 bases, and 12 bases separated the two germline ends. CDR1 and CDR2 (germline): SGHRS, YFSETQ. The CDR3 DNA sequence: TGCGCCAGCAGCCCCGGGGGAGTTACAGATACGCAGTATTTT. Residues: CASSPGGVTDTQYF.

This clone was detected a few times. The V call is TRBV28, the J call TRBJ2-5; D is possibly TRBD1 (5 bases). The CDR3 loop spans 13 amino acids. Trimming cost V 4 bases and J 1 base, with 7 bases left between them. Germline loops: CDR1 MDHEN, CDR2 SYDVKM. The CDR3: CASSYRLQETQYF. CDR3 nucleotides: TGTGCCAGCAGTTACAGGCTCCAAGAGACCCAGTACTTC.

V is TRBV9 and J is TRBJ2-6; no firm D call. Trimming stripped 0 bases from V and 0 bases from J, with 4 bases between. The CDR3 runs to 15 residues. Germline values: CDR1 SGDLS, CDR2 YYNGEE. The CDR3 here is CASSVGDSGANVLTF. The CDR3 DNA follows: TGTGCCAGCAGCGTAGGAGACTCTGGGGCCAACGTCCTGACTTTC.

This clone appeared a single time. The V call is TRBV7-3, the J call TRBJ2-5, with D uncertain. CDR1 and CDR2 (germline): SGHTA, FQGTGA. The CDR3 has 13 amino acids. Trimming took 1 base from V and 4 from J, leaving 7 bases between them. CDR3: CASSLRPTETQYF. CDR3 coding DNA: TGTGCCAGCAGCTTAAGGCCCACAGAGACCCAGTACTTC.

The chain employs TRBV5-6 and TRBJ2-7; D may be TRBD1 (5 bases). The CDR3 loop spans 13 amino acids. Trimming removed 3 bases from V and 2 bases from J, with 9 bases in between. Germline V lookup: CDR1 SGHDT, CDR2 YYEEEE. The CDR3 DNA reads as TGTGCCAGCAGCTCGACAGTTCCCTACGAGCAGTACTTC. Amino acid sequence: CASSSTVPYEQYF.

The chain carries TRBV19 and TRBJ1-5; unclear D gene. CDR3 size: 15 residues. V was clipped by 5 bases and J by 6 bases, with 17 bases between them. The V gene's germline CDR1 is LNHDA and CDR2 SQIVND (reference sequence). The CDR3 DNA reads as TGTGCCAGTAGTGGCGGGTCGAGGAAGGGTCAGCCCCAGCATTTT. Translation: CASSGGSRKGQPQHF.

The rearrangement uses TRBV28 and TRBJ1-2, with D tentatively TRBD1 (5 bases). The CDR3 is 14 amino acids. Trimming took 6 bases from V and 8 from J, leaving 19 bases between them. Germline loops: CDR1 MDHEN, CDR2 SYDVKM. The CDR3, as DNA: TGTGCCAGCAGGCCGCCGGGGGGAACGAGAGGCTACACCTTC. It translates to CASRPPGGTRGYTF.

This chain uses TRBV3-1 (or the pseudogene TRBV3-2) with TRBJ1-4; possibly TRBD1 for D (5 bases). The CDR3 contains 20 residues. V was cut by 0 bases and J by 0 bases, with 20 bases left in between. Germline lookup yields CDR1 LGHDT and CDR2 YNNKEL (reference sequence). CDR3 sequence: CASSQDPLGGIPATNEKLFF. As DNA, the CDR3 is TGTGCCAGCAGCCAAGACCCCCTGGGGGGAATTCCCGCAACTAATGAAAAACTGTTTTTT.